One sample yielded the 20 T cell receptor beta chains listed below, sequenced in a study of tumor-infiltrating T cells and Merkel cell polyomavirus. Study context: CD8+ T cells recognized the Merkel cell polyomavirus KLL epitope.

Profiled with immunoSEQ multiplex PCR; TCRdb holds only in-frame clones, not every one. The table lists more than 20,000 clones, 70% to 90% of them singletons. Robust Merkel cell polyomavirus Large T antigen positivity by immunohistochemistry was seen in all patients' tumors. The sequencing sample was made of lymph node tissue. Every receptor here comes from a man between 45 and 60 years old with Merkel cell carcinoma.

V and J are TRBV6-1 and TRBJ1-5; 10 positions agree with TRBD1. Trimming took 7 bases from V and 5 from J; bases not matched to a gene: 5. Germline V gives CDR1 MNHNS, CDR2 SASEGT. The CDR3 covers 14 residues. This CDR3 is CASNMGQGHQPQHF. CDR3 DNA: TGTGCCAGCAACATGGGACAGGGGCATCAGCCCCAGCATTTT.

The chain couples TRBV28 to TRBJ2-5; unclear D gene. V shed 4 bases and J shed 2 bases, with 5 bases lying between them. This CDR3 is built from 12 residues. CDR1 is MDHEN and CDR2 is SYDVKM in the germline V gene. CDR3 in DNA: TGTGCCAGCAGTTCCCATCAAGAGACCCAGTACTTC. Protein sequence: CASSSHQETQYF.

V gene TRBV6-1 combines with J gene TRBJ2-6, with D unclear. Trimming pared 4 bases from V and 0 bases from J, leaving 10 bases between. CDR3 length: 16 amino acids. The V gene's germline CDR1 is MNHNS and CDR2 SASEGT. The CDR3 loop is CASSGTYGSGANVLTF. CDR3 coding DNA: TGTGCCAGCAGTGGTACCTATGGCTCTGGGGCCAACGTCCTGACTTTC.

V gene TRBV28 combines with J gene TRBJ1-1; 7 bases fit TRBD1. V was clipped by 5 bases and J by 6 bases; unmatched bases: 6. The germline V gene encodes CDR1 MDHEN and CDR2 SYDVKM. The CDR3 spans 13 residues. CDR3 coding DNA: TGTGCCAGCAGTCCGGACAGGATCCCTGAAGCTTTCTTT. Amino acid sequence: CASSPDRIPEAFF. Variable domain in full (rest from reference TRBV28 and TRBJ1-1): DVKVTQSSRYLVKRTGEKVFLECVQDMDHENMFWYRQDPGLGLRLIYFSYDVKMKEKGDIPEGYSVSREKKERFSLILESASTNQTSMYLCASSPDRIPEAFFGQGTRLTVV.

J is TRBJ2-7 and V is TRBV15; 14 bases fit TRBD2. The CDR3 sequence is 17 residues long. Germline lookup yields CDR1 LNHNV and CDR2 YYDKDF (reference sequence). Unmatched junction bases numbered 5, after V lost 1 base and J lost 3 bases. The CDR3 here is CATSRGGGLAGDYEQYF. DNA for the CDR3: TGTGCCACCAGCAGAGGGGGGGGACTAGCGGGAGACTACGAGCAGTACTTC.

V and J are TRBV28 and TRBJ2-2, with D possibly TRBD1 on 5 matching bases. CDR1 and CDR2 from the germline V gene are MDHEN and SYDVKM. The CDR3 is 14 residues long. The germline V and J ends were trimmed by 7 bases and 1 base, with 10 bases remaining between them. This chain's CDR3 is CASISGQNTGELFF. The CDR3, as DNA: TGTGCCAGCATTTCAGGGCAGAACACCGGGGAGCTGTTTTTT.

J is TRBJ2-5 and V is TRBV7-8; 9 bases fit TRBD1. V was clipped by 5 bases and J by 2 bases; unmatched bases: 9. The CDR3 runs to 16 residues. CDR1 SGHVS and CDR2 FQNEAQ come from the germline V gene. In DNA form, the CDR3 reads TGTGCCAGCAGCGTAGGGGGACAGGGTACACAAGAGACCCAGTACTTC. Residues: CASSVGGQGTQETQYF.

The chain uses TRBV7-8 and TRBJ1-1; perhaps TRBD1 as D (5 bases). Between the trimmed V and J ends, which lost 6 bases and 5 bases, there was a span of 10 bases. Germline loops: CDR1 SGHVS, CDR2 FQNEAQ. The CDR3 loop spans 12 amino acids. The CDR3 protein is CASSPGQTEAFF. The CDR3 DNA reads as TGTGCCAGCAGTCCAGGGCAAACTGAAGCTTTCTTT.

This rearrangement joins TRBV28 to TRBJ1-4, with D possibly matching TRBD1 (6 bases). Trimming shortened V by 5 bases and J by 2 bases, and 9 bases separated the two germline ends. CDR1 MDHEN and CDR2 SYDVKM come from the germline V gene. The CDR3 loop spans 14 amino acids. DNA for the CDR3: TGTGCCAGCAGTCCAGGGGCGACTAATGAAAAACTGTTTTTT. It specifies CASSPGATNEKLFF.

The chain couples TRBV5-1 to TRBJ2-3; a possible D gene is TRBD2 (6 bases). Trimming stripped 4 bases from V and 2 bases from J, with 20 bases between. Germline assignment: CDR1 SGHRS and CDR2 YFSETQ. The CDR3 loop spans 17 amino acids. CDR3 bases: TGCGCCAGCAGCCCGCCCGGAGGGCGGACAAACACAGATACGCAGTATTTT. This encodes CASSPPGGRTNTDTQYF.

The CDR3 sequence is CASSVGGTATEQYF. As DNA, the CDR3 is TGTGCCAGCAGCGTCGGAGGGACAGCAACCGAGCAGTACTTC. The V call is TRBV9, the J call TRBJ2-7; D possibly corresponds to TRBD1 (7 bases). Germline V gene data show CDR1 as SGDLS and CDR2 as YYNGEE. V dropped 2 bases and J dropped 6 bases, with 15 bases sitting between them. The CDR3 contains 14 residues.

The chain combines TRBV7-2 with TRBJ2-3; TRBD2 agrees at 15 bases. Germline V gene lookup returns CDR1 SGHTA and CDR2 FQGNSA. The CDR3 runs to 17 residues. The junction had 6 bases not matched to a gene; V was cut back by 5 bases and J by 3 bases. As DNA, the CDR3 is TGTGCCAGCAGCCTGGGACTAGCGGGAGGTGGGACAGATACGCAGTATTTT. Its translation: CASSLGLAGGGTDTQYF.

Note on this clone: The identical CDR3 is also encoded by other nucleotide sequences in the sample. DNA of the CDR3: TGCGCCAGCAGCTCGGGACAGGGGACAAACACTGAAGCTTTCTTT. Its translation: CASSSGQGTNTEAFF. The V and J genes are TRBV5-1 and TRBJ1-1; 10 positions agree with TRBD1. The ends lost 3 bases at V and 2 bases at J; junction bases unmatched: 4. In germline, CDR1 is SGHRS, CDR2 YFSETQ. This CDR3 has 15 amino acids.

J is TRBJ2-6 and V is TRBV19; weak D call: TRBD2 (5 bases). This CDR3 has 17 residues. Germline-derived CDR1 and CDR2 are LNHDA and SQIVND (reference sequence). V lost 3 bases, J lost 0 bases, and 12 bases lay in between. The CDR3 sequence is CASSMPRGNSGANVLTF. As DNA, the CDR3 is TGTGCCAGTAGTATGCCGCGAGGGAACTCTGGGGCCAACGTCCTGACTTTC. Full variable domain (outside the CDR3, taken from reference TRBV19 and TRBJ2-6): DGGITQSPKYLFRKEGQNVTLSCEQNLNHDAMYWYRQDPGQGLRLIYYSQIVNDFQKGDIAEGYSVSREKKESFPLTVTSAQKNPTAFYLCASSMPRGNSGANVLTFGAGSRLTVL.

The V gene is TRBV30, the J gene TRBJ1-4, with 7 bases lining up with TRBD1. The V gene's germline CDR1 is GTSNPN and CDR2 SVGIG (reference sequence). V gave up 2 bases and J gave up 6 bases; unmatched junction bases: 18. This CDR3 has 18 amino acids. The DNA for the CDR3 is TGTGCCTGGAGTCCAGGCACAGGGGCGGGTAACTGGGATGAAAAACTGTTTTTT. Translated: CAWSPGTGAGNWDEKLFF.

V is TRBV7-9 and J is TRBJ2-3; D gene unclear. V was pared by 5 bases and J by 9 bases, with 15 bases between. CDR1 is SEHNR, CDR2 FQNEAQ, per germline (reference sequence). CDR3 length: 13 amino acids. The CDR3 loop reads CASSATQAPTQYF. The CDR3 nucleotides read TGTGCCAGCAGCGCGACCCAGGCCCCAACGCAGTATTTT.

CDR3 in DNA: TGTGCCGGCAACGGACAGGGAGGCGGAAACACCATATATTTT. This encodes CAGNGQGGGNTIYF. This rearrangement joins TRBV2 to TRBJ1-3, with 8 bases fitting TRBD1. Germline V CDR1 and CDR2: SNHLY, FYNNEI. V was clipped by 11 bases and J by 4 bases; unmatched bases: 10. The CDR3 length is 14 residues. Full variable domain (missing parts from reference TRBV2 and TRBJ1-3): EPEVTQTPSHQVTQMGQEVILRCVPISNHLYFYWYRQILGQKVEFLVSFYNNEISEKSEIFDDQFSVERPDGSNFTLKIRSTKLEDSAMYFCAGNGQGGGNTIYFGEGSWLTVV.

J is TRBJ1-1 and V is TRBV5-1; a possible D gene is TRBD1 (6 bases). Trimming stripped 4 bases from V and 4 bases from J, with 20 bases between. The CDR3 is 16 amino acids. The germline gives CDR1 SGHRS, CDR2 YFSETQ. CDR3 DNA sequence: TGCGCCAGCAGCCGTTTTACAGGGACGTCTTCCACTGAAGCTTTCTTT. Amino acids: CASSRFTGTSSTEAFF.

In its sample, this clone was seen once. V gene TRBV19 combines with J gene TRBJ2-6; TRBD1 might be the D (6 bases). Per germline, CDR1 LNHDA and CDR2 SQIVND (reference sequence). V was clipped by 6 bases and J by 0 bases, with 9 bases between them. The CDR3 contains 15 residues. The CDR3 region is CASRRGGSGANVLTF. The CDR3 coding sequence is TGTGCCAGTAGGCGAGGGGGCTCTGGGGCCAACGTCCTGACTTTC.

J is TRBJ1-2 and V is TRBV11-1, with 7 bases lining up with TRBD1. This CDR3 spans 16 amino acids. V lost 5 bases to trimming and J lost 4 bases; unmatched junction nucleotides: 13. Germline V gene lookup returns CDR1 SGHAT and CDR2 FQDESV (reference sequence). DNA for the CDR3: TGTGCCAGCAGCCCTATCCCGGGACAGAATACCTATGGCTACACCTTC. This codes for CASSPIPGQNTYGYTF. Complete variable domain (other parts from reference TRBV11-1 and TRBJ1-2): EAEVAQSPRYKITEKSQAVAFWCDPISGHATLYWYRQILGQGPELLVQFQDESVVDDSQLPKDRFSAERLKGVDSTLKIQPAELGDSAMYLCASSPIPGQNTYGYTFGSGTRLTVV.